The 10 T cell receptor beta chains below all came from one sample that was sequenced in a study of neoadjuvant anti-PD-1 for oral cavity cancer (dated by TCRdb to the early 2020s). The library came from the immunoSEQ multiplex PCR assay. TCRdb carries this immuneACCESS record with in-frame sequences only. Its versions omit some clonotypes, under half of them owing to an unresolved V gene in the studies checked, with the rest unexplained. This sample gives some 7,000 clones in total; around 70% of them show up just once. 2.5% to 3.5% of the sample comes from the top ten. Explained via the paper, the time point label denotes: before neoadjuvant nivolumab. The sample was PBMCs, taken before nivolumab (anti-PD-1) treatment. These receptors all come from a person aged 35 to 85 with oral cavity squamous cell carcinoma.

The V call is TRBV7-9, the J call TRBJ2-7, with 8 bases matching TRBD1. Germline-derived CDR1 and CDR2 are SEHNR and FQNEAQ (reference sequence). This CDR3 has 14 amino acids. After removal of 5 bases from V and 2 bases from J, the junction contained 5 bases not matched to a gene. CDR3 loop: CASSQTGATYEQYF. The CDR3 DNA reads TGTGCCAGCAGCCAGACAGGGGCAACCTACGAGCAGTACTTC.

The gene calls are TRBV27 and TRBJ1-5; D is undetermined. Germline-derived CDR1 and CDR2 are MNHEY and SMNVEV (reference sequence). The CDR3 covers 15 residues. The ends were cut back, 3 bases at V and 2 bases at J, with 11 bases in the middle. CDR3 coding DNA: TGTGCCAGCAGTTTCTCGGGTATGGGCAATCAGCCCCAGCATTTT. The encoded protein is CASSFSGMGNQPQHF.

The chain is built from TRBV6-4 and TRBJ2-3; D might be TRBD1 or TRBD2, each matching 5 bases. This CDR3 comprises 13 residues. CDR1 and CDR2 from the germline V gene are MRHNA and SNTAGT. Between the trimmed V and J ends, which lost 6 bases and 0 bases, there was a span of 7 bases. The CDR3 protein is CASSRDSTDTQYF. As DNA, the CDR3 is TGTGCCAGCAGCCGGGACAGCACAGATACGCAGTATTTT.

This chain links TRBV4-2 with TRBJ2-5; D may be TRBD2 (7 bases). Deletions cut 6 bases from V and 0 bases from J, with 14 bases between. The CDR3 length is 15 residues. Germline V gene data show CDR1 as LGHNA and CDR2 as YNFKEQ. In DNA form, the CDR3 reads TGTGCCAGCAGTCTAGGGGGGGAAAACCAAGAGACCCAGTACTTC. This encodes CASSLGGENQETQYF.

J is TRBJ2-3 and V is TRBV4-2, with D unresolved. V was pared by 0 bases and J by 0 bases, with 13 bases between. The CDR3 totals 17 residues. Germline CDR1 is LGHNA and CDR2 is YNFKEQ. In nucleotides, the CDR3 is TGTGCCAGCAGCCAAGATCTCCCCCCGCGGAGCACAGATACGCAGTATTTT. This gives the protein CASSQDLPPRSTDTQYF.

The chain uses TRBV18 and TRBJ2-7, with a weak D call TRBD2 (6 bases). Germline V CDR1 and CDR2: KGHSH, LQKENI. Trimming took off 3 bases at V and 2 bases at J, with 14 bases between the two ends. The CDR3 covers 15 residues. The CDR3 protein is CASSPGYGTPYEQYF. The CDR3 DNA follows: TGTGCCAGCTCACCGGGCTACGGGACTCCCTACGAGCAGTACTTC.

V gene TRBV10-1 combines with J gene TRBJ2-3, with 7 bases fitting TRBD2. V was clipped by 3 bases and J by 4 bases; unmatched bases: 7. The CDR3 contains 15 residues. Germline V lookup: CDR1 WNHNN, CDR2 SYGVQD (reference sequence). The CDR3 sequence: CASSDRGLIADTQYF. As DNA, the CDR3 is TGCGCCAGCAGTGATAGGGGACTAATCGCAGATACGCAGTATTTT.

The chain links TRBV11-2 to TRBJ1-1; no clear D. Trimming cost V 5 bases and J 5 bases, with 9 bases left between them. Germline CDR1 is SGHAT and CDR2 is FQNNGV. The CDR3 extends over 12 amino acids. In DNA form, the CDR3 reads TGTGCCAGCAGCCGGGCGTGGACTGAAGCTTTCTTT. Translation: CASSRAWTEAFF. The complete variable domain, with remaining parts taken from reference TRBV11-2 and TRBJ1-1, reads EAGVAQSPRYKIIEKRQSVAFWCNPISGHATLYWYQQILGQGPKLLIQFQNNGVVDDSQLPKDRFSAERLKGVDSTLKIQPAKLEDSAVYLCASSRAWTEAFFGQGTRLTVV.

The sample holds one count of this clone. The rearrangement uses TRBV6-5 and TRBJ1-1, with 9 positions matching TRBD1. The V and J ends lost 5 bases and 3 bases, in that order; junction bases with no gene match: 4. From germline, CDR1 is MNHEY and CDR2 SVGAGI. The CDR3 sequence is 14 residues long. Here the CDR3 DNA reads TGTGCCAGCAGTAAACAGGGGGCATACACTGAAGCTTTCTTT. This sequence encodes CASSKQGAYTEAFF.

This rearrangement joins TRBV7-2 to TRBJ2-7; D tentatively reads TRBD1 or TRBD2 (6 bases each). Trimming left V 1 base short and J 4 bases short, with 14 bases between. Germline V gives CDR1 SGHTA, CDR2 FQGNSA. The CDR3 contains 15 residues. CDR3 region: CASSLVGGRLYEQYF. DNA of the CDR3: TGTGCCAGCAGCTTAGTAGGGGGGCGCCTGTACGAGCAGTACTTC.